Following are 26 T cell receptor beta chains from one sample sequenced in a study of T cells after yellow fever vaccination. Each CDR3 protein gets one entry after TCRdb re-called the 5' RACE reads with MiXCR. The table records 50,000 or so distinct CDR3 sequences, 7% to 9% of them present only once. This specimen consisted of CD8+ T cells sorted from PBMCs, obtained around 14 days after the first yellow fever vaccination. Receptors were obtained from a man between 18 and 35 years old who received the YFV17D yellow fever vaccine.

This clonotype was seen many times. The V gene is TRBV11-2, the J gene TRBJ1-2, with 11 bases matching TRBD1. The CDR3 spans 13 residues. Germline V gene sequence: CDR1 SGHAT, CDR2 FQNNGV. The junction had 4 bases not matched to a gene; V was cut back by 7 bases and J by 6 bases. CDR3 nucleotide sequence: TGTGCCAGCAAAGGACAGGGGGCGAATGGCTACACCTTC. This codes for CASKGQGANGYTF.

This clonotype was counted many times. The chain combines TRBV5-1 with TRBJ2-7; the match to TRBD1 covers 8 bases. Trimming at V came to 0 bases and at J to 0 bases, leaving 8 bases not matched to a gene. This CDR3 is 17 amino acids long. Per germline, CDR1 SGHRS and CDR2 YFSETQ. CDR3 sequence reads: CASSLATGGRTSYEQYF. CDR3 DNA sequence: TGCGCCAGCAGCTTGGCAACAGGGGGAAGGACCTCCTACGAGCAGTACTTC.

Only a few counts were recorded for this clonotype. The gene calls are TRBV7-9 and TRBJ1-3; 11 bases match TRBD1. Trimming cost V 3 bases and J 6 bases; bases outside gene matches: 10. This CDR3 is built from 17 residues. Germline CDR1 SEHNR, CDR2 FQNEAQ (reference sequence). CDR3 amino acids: CASSFRFRTGGENTIYF. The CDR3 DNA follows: TGTGCCAGCAGCTTTCGATTTAGGACAGGGGGCGAAAACACCATATATTTT. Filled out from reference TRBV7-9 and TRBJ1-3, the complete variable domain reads DTGVSQNPRHKITKRGQNVTFRCDPISEHNRLYWYRQTLGQGPEFLTYFQNEAQLEKSRLLSDRFSAERPKGSFSTLEIQRTEQGDSAMYLCASSFRFRTGGENTIYFGEGSWLTVV.

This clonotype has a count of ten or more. CDR3 amino acids: CASSGTGLAGGIDTQYF. The CDR3 nucleotides read TGTGCCAGCAGCGGGACCGGACTAGCGGGGGGAATAGATACGCAGTATTTT. The chain has TRBV5-5 and TRBJ2-3; 14 bases fit TRBD2. From germline, CDR1 is SGHKS and CDR2 YYEKEE (reference sequence). V trimming: 4 bases; J trimming: 5 bases; junction bases outside the gene matches: 9. The CDR3 is 17 residues long.

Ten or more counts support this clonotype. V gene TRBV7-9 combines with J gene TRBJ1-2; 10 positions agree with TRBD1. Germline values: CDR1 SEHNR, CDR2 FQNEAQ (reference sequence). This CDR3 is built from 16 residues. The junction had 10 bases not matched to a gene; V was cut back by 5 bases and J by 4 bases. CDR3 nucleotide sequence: TGTGCCAGCAGCGCGACCGGGACAGGGGAAATCTATGGCTACACCTTC. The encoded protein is CASSATGTGEIYGYTF.

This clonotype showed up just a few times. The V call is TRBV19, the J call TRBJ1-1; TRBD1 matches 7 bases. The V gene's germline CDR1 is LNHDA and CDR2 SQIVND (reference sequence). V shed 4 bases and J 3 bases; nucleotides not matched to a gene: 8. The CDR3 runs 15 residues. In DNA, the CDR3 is TGTGCCAGTAGTACGCCGCCCGACAGGGACACTGAAGCTTTCTTT. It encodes CASSTPPDRDTEAFF.

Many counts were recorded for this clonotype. The CDR3, as DNA: TGTGCCATCAGTCCGGGACAGGGGGACACCGGGGAGCTGTTTTTT. It translates to CAISPGQGDTGELFF. The V gene is TRBV10-3, the J gene TRBJ2-2, with 11 bases that match TRBD1. This CDR3 contains 15 residues. The junction had 2 bases not matched to a gene; V was cut back by 5 bases and J by 3 bases. The germline gives CDR1 ENHRY, CDR2 SYGVKD.

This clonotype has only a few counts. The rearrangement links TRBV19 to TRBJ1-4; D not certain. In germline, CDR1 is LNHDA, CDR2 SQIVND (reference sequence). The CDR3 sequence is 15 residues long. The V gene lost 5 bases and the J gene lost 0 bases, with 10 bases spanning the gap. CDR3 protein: CASSASGATNEKLFF. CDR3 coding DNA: TGTGCCAGTAGTGCCTCGGGTGCAACTAATGAAAAACTGTTTTTT. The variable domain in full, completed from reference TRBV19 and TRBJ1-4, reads DGGITQSPKYLFRKEGQNVTLSCEQNLNHDAMYWYRQDPGQGLRLIYYSQIVNDFQKGDIAEGYSVSREKKESFPLTVTSAQKNPTAFYLCASSASGATNEKLFFGSGTQLSVL.

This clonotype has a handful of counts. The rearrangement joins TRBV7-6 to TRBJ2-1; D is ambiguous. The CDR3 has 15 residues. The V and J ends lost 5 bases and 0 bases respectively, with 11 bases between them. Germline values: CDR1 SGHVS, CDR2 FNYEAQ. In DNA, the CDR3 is TGTGCCAGCAGCCATGGATGGAGCTCCTACAATGAGCAGTTCTTC. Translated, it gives CASSHGWSSYNEQFF.

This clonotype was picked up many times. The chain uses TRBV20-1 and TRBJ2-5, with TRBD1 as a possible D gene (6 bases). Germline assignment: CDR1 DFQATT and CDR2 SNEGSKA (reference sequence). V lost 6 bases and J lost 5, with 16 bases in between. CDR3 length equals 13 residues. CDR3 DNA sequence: TGCAGTGCCCGGCCCAGGGGCGCGGAGACCCAGTACTTC. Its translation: CSARPRGAETQYF.

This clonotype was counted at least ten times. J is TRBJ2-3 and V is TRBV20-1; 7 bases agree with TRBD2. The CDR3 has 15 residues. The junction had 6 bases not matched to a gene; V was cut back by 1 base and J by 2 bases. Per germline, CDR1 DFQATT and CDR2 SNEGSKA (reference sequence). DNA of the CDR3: TGCAGTGCTAGAGCCCGGGGGGACCACACAGATACGCAGTATTTT. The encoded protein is CSARARGDHTDTQYF.

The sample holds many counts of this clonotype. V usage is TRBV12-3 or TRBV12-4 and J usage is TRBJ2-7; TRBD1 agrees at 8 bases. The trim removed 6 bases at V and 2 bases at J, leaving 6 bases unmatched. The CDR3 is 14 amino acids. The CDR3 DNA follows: TGTGCCAGCAGCGATTCGACAGGGGCCTACGAGCAGTACTTC. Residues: CASSDSTGAYEQYF.

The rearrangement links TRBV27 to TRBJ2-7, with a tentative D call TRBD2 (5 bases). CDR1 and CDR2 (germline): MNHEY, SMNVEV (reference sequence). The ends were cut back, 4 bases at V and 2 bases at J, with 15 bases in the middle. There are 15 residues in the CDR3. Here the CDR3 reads CASSYPREPAYEQYF. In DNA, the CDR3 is TGTGCCAGCAGTTACCCACGGGAACCTGCCTACGAGCAGTACTTC.

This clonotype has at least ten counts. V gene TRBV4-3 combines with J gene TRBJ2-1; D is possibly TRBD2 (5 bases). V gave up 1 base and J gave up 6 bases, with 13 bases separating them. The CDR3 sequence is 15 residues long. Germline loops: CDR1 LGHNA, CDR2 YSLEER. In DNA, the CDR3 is TGCGCCAGCAGCCAAGTATACCTAGCTGCCAATGAGCAGTTCTTC. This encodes CASSQVYLAANEQFF.

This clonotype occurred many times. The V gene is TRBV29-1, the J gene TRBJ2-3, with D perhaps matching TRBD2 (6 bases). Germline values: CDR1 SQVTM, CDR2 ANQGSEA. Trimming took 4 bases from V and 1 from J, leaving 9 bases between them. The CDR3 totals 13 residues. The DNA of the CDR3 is TGCAGCGTTGGGCGCGGGGGCACAGATACGCAGTATTTT. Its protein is CSVGRGGTDTQYF.

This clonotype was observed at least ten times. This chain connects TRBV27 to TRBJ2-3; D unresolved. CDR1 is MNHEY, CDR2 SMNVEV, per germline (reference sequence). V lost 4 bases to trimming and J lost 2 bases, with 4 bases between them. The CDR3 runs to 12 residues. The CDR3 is CASSSITDTQYF. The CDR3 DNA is TGTGCCAGCAGTTCGATCACAGATACGCAGTATTTT.

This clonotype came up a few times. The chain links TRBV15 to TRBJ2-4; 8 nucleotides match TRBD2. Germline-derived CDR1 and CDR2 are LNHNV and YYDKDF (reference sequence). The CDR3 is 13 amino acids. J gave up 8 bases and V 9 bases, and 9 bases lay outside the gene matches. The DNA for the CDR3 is TGTGCCACTAGCGGGGCTATCGGGTACATTCAGTACTTC. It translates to CATSGAIGYIQYF.

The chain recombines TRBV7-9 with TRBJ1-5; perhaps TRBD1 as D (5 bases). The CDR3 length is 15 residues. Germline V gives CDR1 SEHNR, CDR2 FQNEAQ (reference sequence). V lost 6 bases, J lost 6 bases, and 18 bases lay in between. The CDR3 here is CASSPGTPMGQPQHF. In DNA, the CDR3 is TGTGCCAGCAGTCCAGGGACTCCGATGGGTCAGCCCCAGCATTTT.

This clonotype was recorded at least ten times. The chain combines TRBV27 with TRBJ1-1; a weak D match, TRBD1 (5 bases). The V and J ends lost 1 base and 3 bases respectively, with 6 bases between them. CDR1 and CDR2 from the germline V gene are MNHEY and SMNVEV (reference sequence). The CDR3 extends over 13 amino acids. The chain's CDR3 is CASSLLGDTEAFF. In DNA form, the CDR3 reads TGTGCCAGCAGTTTATTGGGGGACACTGAAGCTTTCTTT.

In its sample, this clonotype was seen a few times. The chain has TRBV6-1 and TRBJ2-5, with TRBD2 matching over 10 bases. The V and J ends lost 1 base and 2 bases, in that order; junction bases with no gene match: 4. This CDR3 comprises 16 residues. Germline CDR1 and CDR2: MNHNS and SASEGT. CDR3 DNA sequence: TGTGCCAGCAGTGAAGTTAGCGGGGGGTATCAAGAGACCCAGTACTTC. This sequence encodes CASSEVSGGYQETQYF.

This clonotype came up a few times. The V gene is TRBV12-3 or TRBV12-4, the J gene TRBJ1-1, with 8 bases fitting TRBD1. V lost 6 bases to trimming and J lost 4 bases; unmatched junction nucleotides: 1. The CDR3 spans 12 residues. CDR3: CASRTGVTEAFF. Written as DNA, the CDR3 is TGTGCCAGCAGGACAGGGGTCACTGAAGCTTTCTTT.

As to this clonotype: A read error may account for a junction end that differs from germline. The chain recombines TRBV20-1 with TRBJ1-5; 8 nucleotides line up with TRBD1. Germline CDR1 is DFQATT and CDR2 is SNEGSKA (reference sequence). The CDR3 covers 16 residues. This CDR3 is CCASGTGSFSNQPQHF. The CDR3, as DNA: TGCTGTGCTAGCGGGACAGGTTCGTTTAGCAATCAGCCCCAGCATTTT.

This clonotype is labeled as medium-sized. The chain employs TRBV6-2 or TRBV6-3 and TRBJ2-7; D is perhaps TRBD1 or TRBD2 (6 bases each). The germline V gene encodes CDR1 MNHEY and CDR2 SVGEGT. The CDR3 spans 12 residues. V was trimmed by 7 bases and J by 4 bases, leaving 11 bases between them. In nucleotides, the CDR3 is TGTGCCAGCATCGGGGGCGAATACGAGCAGTACTTC. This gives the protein CASIGGEYEQYF.

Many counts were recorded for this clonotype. CDR3 protein: CASSVERGTDTQYF. Written as DNA, the CDR3 is TGTGCCAGCAGCGTAGAAAGGGGTACAGATACGCAGTATTTT. V and J are TRBV9 and TRBJ2-3; maybe TRBD1 (5 bases). Trimming removed 0 bases from V and 3 bases from J, with 8 bases in between. The CDR3 runs 14 residues. The germline gives CDR1 SGDLS, CDR2 YYNGEE.

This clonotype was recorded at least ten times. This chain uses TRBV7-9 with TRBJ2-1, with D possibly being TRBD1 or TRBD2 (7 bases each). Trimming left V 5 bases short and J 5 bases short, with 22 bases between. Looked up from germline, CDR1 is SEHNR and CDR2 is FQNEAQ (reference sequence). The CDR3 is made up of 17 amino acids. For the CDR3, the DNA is TGTGCCAGCAGCCCCCGTCAGGGGGGGGGAGGGAACAATGAGCAGTTCTTC. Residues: CASSPRQGGGGNNEQFF.

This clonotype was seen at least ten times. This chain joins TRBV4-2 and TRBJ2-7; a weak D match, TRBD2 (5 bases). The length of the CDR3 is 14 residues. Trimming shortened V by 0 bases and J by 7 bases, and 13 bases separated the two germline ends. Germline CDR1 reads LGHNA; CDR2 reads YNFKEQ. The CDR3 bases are TGTGCCAGCAGCCAAGAAGGGATAGCGCGAGAGCAGTACTTC. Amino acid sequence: CASSQEGIAREQYF.